A selection of T cell receptor beta chains follows, all from one sample in a study of technical replicates of blood from a handful of donors. The repertoire was sequenced with immunoSEQ multiplex PCR; TCRdb's copy has only in-frame clones and lacks some. Among around 80,000 clones, roughly 98% were seen once, and the ten largest hold around 0.15%. Sequencing used T cells isolated from PBMCs. The receptors were gathered from a human donor in good health. The CDR3 runs from the conserved cysteine through the conserved F or W. A D gene is named only where the DNA matches it firmly. The size entry is marked missing in some rows and otherwise reads once, few, many or a size class.

D	J	V	length	size	DNA	CDR3
-	TRBJ1-3	TRBV9	18	-	TGTGCCAGCAGCGTATGGGCTGGCCCGACACTCACTGGAAACACCATATATTTT	CASSVWAGPTLTGNTIYF
TRBD1	TRBJ2-1	TRBV2	14	-	TGTGCCAGCAGGGCCGGGACAGGGTCAAATGAGCAGTTCTTC	CASRAGTGSNEQFF
-	TRBJ2-2	TRBV5-1	15	-	TGCGCCATCACATCGGGTTTGGGGAACACCGGGGAGCTGTTTTTT	CAITSGLGNTGELFF
TRBD2	TRBJ2-7	TRBV13	16	-	TGTGCCAGCAGCTTAAGGACTAGCGGGCTAGACTACGAGCAGTACTTC	CASSLRTSGLDYEQYF
-	TRBJ2-2	TRBV7-9	12	-	TGTGCCTCCACGGCCGCGGCGGGGGAGCTGTTTTTT	CASTAAAGELFF
-	TRBJ1-1	TRBV4-1	16	-	TGCGCCAGCAGTCGTAACAAAAATACAGGGTCGGATGAAGCTTTCTTT	CASSRNKNTGSDEAFF
TRBD1	TRBJ2-7	TRBV6-5	14	-	TGTGCCAGCAGCTTGGGACAGGGCTACAGCGAGCAGTACTTC	CASSLGQGYSEQYF
TRBD1	TRBJ2-7	TRBV6-6	15	-	TGTGCCAGCAGTTACTACGGACAGGGACACTACGAGCAGTACTTC	CASSYYGQGHYEQYF
TRBD1	TRBJ1-1	TRBV7-3	15	-	TGTGCCAGCAGCTTGACCGGGACAGCGAACACTGAAGCTTTCTTT	CASSLTGTANTEAFF
TRBD1	TRBJ2-1	TRBV19	17	once	TGTGCCAGTAGTATTCCGACAGGGTCTCGCCCCTACAATGAGCAGTTCTTC	CASSIPTGSRPYNEQFF
-	TRBJ1-4	TRBV5-6	14	-	TGTGCCAGCAGCTTGGTCTCAGTTAATGAAAAACTGTTTTTT	CASSLVSVNEKLFF
TRBD1	TRBJ1-6	TRBV11-1	15	-	TGTGCCAGCGCTACCGACAGGGCCTATAATTCACCCCTCCACTTT	CASATDRAYNSPLHF
TRBD1	TRBJ2-2	TRBV14	18	-	TGTGCCAGCAGCCGTCCCGGGACAGGCTTTAGAATGGCCGGGGAGCTGTTTTTT	CASSRPGTGFRMAGELFF
-	TRBJ2-7	TRBV4-1	16	once	TGCGCCAGCAGCCACCCCCTTGCGGCAAGCTCCTACGAGCAGTACTTC	CASSHPLAASSYEQYF
TRBD1	TRBJ1-1	TRBV11-2	16	-	TGTGCCAGCAGCTTAGCACAGGGGGCCCTGAACACTGAAGCTTTCTTT	CASSLAQGALNTEAFF
-	TRBJ1-6	TRBV5-1	16	once	TGCGCCAGCAGCTTGGACTTGAGCTCCTATAATTCACCCCTCCACTTT	CASSLDLSSYNSPLHF
-	TRBJ1-5	TRBV29-1	14	-	TGCAGCGTTGTTTCGGGGGGGGTCAATCAGCCCCAGCATTTT	CSVVSGGVNQPQHF
-	TRBJ2-3	TRBV5-1	16	-	TGCGCCAGCAGTCAACTAACCGCGGGGGCAACAGATACGCAGTATTTT	CASSQLTAGATDTQYF
-	TRBJ2-7	TRBV2	13	once	TGTGCCAGCAGTGAAGGAGGGCCAGAAGGGCAGTACTTC	CASSEGGPEGQYF
TRBD1	TRBJ2-2	TRBV6-1	13	once	TGTGCCAGCCGGGACAGGTTCGGCGGGGAGCTGTTTTTT	CASRDRFGGELFF
-	TRBJ2-3	TRBV9	16	-	TGTGCCAGCAGCGTAGGCAGGGTAGTCGGCACAGATACGCAGTATTTT	CASSVGRVVGTDTQYF
TRBD1	TRBJ2-7	TRBV2	12	-	TGTGCCAGCGTACAGGGGTGGTACGAGCAGTACTTC	CASVQGWYEQYF
-	TRBJ1-1	TRBV5-1	14	-	TGCGCCAGCAGCGGAGGGGGGGGGAACACTGAAGCTTTCTTT	CASSGGGGNTEAFF
TRBD2	TRBJ2-7	TRBV5-1	16	-	TGCGCCAGCAGCCTAGGACTAGCGGGAGCAGGGTACGAGCAGTACTTC	CASSLGLAGAGYEQYF
-	TRBJ2-5	TRBV27	15	-	TGTGCCAGCAGTTTAACCTGGACTCGGCAAGAGACCCAGTACTTC	CASSLTWTRQETQYF
TRBD1	TRBJ1-1	TRBV27	15	-	TGTGCCAGCAGCGCCAACCGATACAGGGACAGTGAAGCTTTCTTT	CASSANRYRDSEAFF
TRBD1	TRBJ2-7	TRBV2	15	-	TGTGCCAGCAGTGACCGACAGGGAGCAATTTACGAGCAGTACTTC	CASSDRQGAIYEQYF
TRBD2	TRBJ2-1	TRBV5-1	15	-	TGCGCCAGCAGCTTGGGGGGGGGTTCCTACAATGAGCAGTTCTTC	CASSLGGGSYNEQFF
TRBD2	TRBJ2-1	TRBV7-3	16	-	TGTGCCAGCAGCCAAGTCGGGACTAGAGTCGACAATGAGCAGTTCTTC	CASSQVGTRVDNEQFF
TRBD2	TRBJ2-3	TRBV7-9	16	-	TGTGCCAGCAGTTTACTAGGCGGGAGGGCCCCAGATACGCAGTATTTT	CASSLLGGRAPDTQYF
-	TRBJ2-7	TRBV6-5	14	-	TGTGCCAGCAGTTACGGCGGGATAAACTACGAGCAGTACTTC	CASSYGGINYEQYF
-	TRBJ2-1	TRBV28	14	-	TGTGCCAGCAGCGAGGGAGGCCCCGTAAATGAGCAGTTCTTC	CASSEGGPVNEQFF
TRBD1	TRBJ1-5	TRBV6-6	14	-	TGTGCCAGCAGTTACCGACAGGGATTGGAGCCCCAGCATTTT	CASSYRQGLEPQHF
TRBD1	TRBJ2-7	TRBV28	15	-	TGTGCCAGCAGCATCCCGGGACAGCGATCCTACGAGCAGTACTTC	CASSIPGQRSYEQYF
-	TRBJ2-1	TRBV19	14	-	TGTGCCAGTAGTATTAAGGATAGCGAGAATGAGCAGTTCTTC	CASSIKDSENEQFF
-	TRBJ1-4	TRBV10-3	14	-	TGTGCCATCAGTGAGCCGGACAGAACCGAAAAACTGTTTTTT	CAISEPDRTEKLFF
TRBD2	TRBJ2-1	TRBV27	13	once	TGTGCCAGCAGGTCGGGACTAGTTTATGAGCAGTTCTTC	CASRSGLVYEQFF
-	TRBJ1-5	TRBV6-1	13	-	TGTGCCAGCAGTACCTCTCTAAATCAGCCCCAGCATTTT	CASSTSLNQPQHF
TRBD2	TRBJ2-5	TRBV10-1	16	-	TGCGCCAGCAGTGAGTCGGAGCGGGGGGGCCGAGAGACCCAGTACTTC	CASSESERGGRETQYF
TRBD1	TRBJ1-3	TRBV6-6	13	-	TGTGCCAGCAGTACAGGGGATGGAAACACCATATATTTT	CASSTGDGNTIYF
-	TRBJ2-5	TRBV27	16	-	TGTGCCAGCAGGGACCTGGACCTATCAGCGGGAGAGACCCAGTACTTC	CASRDLDLSAGETQYF
-	TRBJ1-1	TRBV12-5	17	-	TGTGCTAGTGGTTTGGTACGGTTGGGCAGGGTTGATGGGGAAGCTTTCTTT	CASGLVRLGRVDGEAFF
-	TRBJ2-7	TRBV28	14	-	TGTGCCAGCAGCAGGGTGGGCAGTCGCTACGAGCAGTACTTC	CASSRVGSRYEQYF
-	TRBJ1-6	TRBV7-2	12	-	TGTGCCAGCAGCTTATCGGGTTTGCCCCTCCACTTT	CASSLSGLPLHF
TRBD1	TRBJ1-2	TRBV28	13	-	TGTGCCAGCATGCAGGGGGACGGCTATGGCTACACCTTC	CASMQGDGYGYTF
TRBD2	TRBJ2-3	TRBV5-1	18	-	TGCGCCAGCAGTCATGGAGGGCTAGCGGGGGGCCGCACAGATACGCAGTATTTT	CASSHGGLAGGRTDTQYF
TRBD1	TRBJ2-3	TRBV5-1	18	-	TGCGCCAGCAGCTTGGGACAGGGGTGGGGGACCCACACAGATACGCAGTATTTT	CASSLGQGWGTHTDTQYF
-	TRBJ1-2	TRBV27	17	-	TGTGCCAGCACCCACCGGACTTACAGGGCGCAAAACTATGGCTACACCTTC	CASTHRTYRAQNYGYTF